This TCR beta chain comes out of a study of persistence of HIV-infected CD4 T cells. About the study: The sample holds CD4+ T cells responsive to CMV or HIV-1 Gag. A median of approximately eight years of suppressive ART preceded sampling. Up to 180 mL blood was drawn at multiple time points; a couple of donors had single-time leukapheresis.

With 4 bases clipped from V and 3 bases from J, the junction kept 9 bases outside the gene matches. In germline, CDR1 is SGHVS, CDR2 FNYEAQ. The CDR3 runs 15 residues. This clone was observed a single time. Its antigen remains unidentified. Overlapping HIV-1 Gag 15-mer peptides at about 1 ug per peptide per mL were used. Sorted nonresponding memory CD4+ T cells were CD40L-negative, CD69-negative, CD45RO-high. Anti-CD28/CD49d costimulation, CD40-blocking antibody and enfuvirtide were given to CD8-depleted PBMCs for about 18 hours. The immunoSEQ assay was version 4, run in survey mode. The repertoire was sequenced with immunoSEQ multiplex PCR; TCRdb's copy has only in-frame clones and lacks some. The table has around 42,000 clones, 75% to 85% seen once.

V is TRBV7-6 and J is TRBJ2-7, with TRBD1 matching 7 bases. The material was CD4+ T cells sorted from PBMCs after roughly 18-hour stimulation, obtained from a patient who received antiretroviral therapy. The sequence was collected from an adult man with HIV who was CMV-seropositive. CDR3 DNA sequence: TGTGCCAGCAGCTCTGGACAGGCTGCAGTCTACGAGCAGTACTTC. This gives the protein CASSSGQAAVYEQYF.